These 14 T cell receptor beta chains were all obtained from the same sample, sequenced in a study of blood T cell repertoires in COVID-19. Assay: immunoSEQ multiplex PCR; the TCRdb copy retains only in-frame clones and omits some. This sample has 150,000 to 200,000 clones, with 75% to 90% found just once. The sequenced material came from PBMCs or T cells enriched from blood (not recorded which). These receptors all come from a young woman who had recovered from COVID-19.

The J gene is TRBJ2-7, the V gene TRBV5-1; 7 nucleotides match TRBD1. Per the germline V gene, CDR1 is SGHRS and CDR2 is YFSETQ. With V trimmed by 3 bases and J by 10 bases, 7 bases remained unmatched. The CDR3 consists of 12 residues. For the CDR3, the DNA is TGCGCCAGCAGCTCCGAAGGACAGGTACAGTACTTC. Residues: CASSSEGQVQYF. The whole variable domain, remainder taken from reference TRBV5-1 and TRBJ2-7, is KAGVTQTPRYLIKTRGQQVTLSCSPISGHRSVSWYQQTPGQGLQFLFEYFSETQRNKGNFPGRFSGRQFSNSRSEMNVSTLELGDSALYLCASSSEGQVQYFGPGTRLTVT.

Turning to this clone: In the same sample, other DNA sequences code for this CDR3. CDR3 loop: CASSLGQGNQPQHF. CDR3 coding DNA: TGTGCCAGCAGTTTGGGACAGGGCAATCAGCCCCAGCATTTT. V is TRBV27 and J is TRBJ1-5; 8 bases are shared with TRBD1. CDR1 and CDR2 (germline): MNHEY, SMNVEV (reference sequence). This CDR3 is 14 amino acids long. Trimming removed 3 bases from V and 2 bases from J; junction bases left unmatched: 0.

The V and J genes are TRBV20-1 and TRBJ2-1; perhaps TRBD2 as D (6 bases). Between the trimmed V and J ends, which lost 3 bases and 6 bases, there was a span of 15 bases. This CDR3 is 14 amino acids long. Germline V CDR1 and CDR2: DFQATT, SNEGSKA (reference sequence). The CDR3 DNA reads TGCAGTGCTAGTTGGGGAGGTAGGCGCAATGAGCAGTTCTTC. Its translation: CSASWGGRRNEQFF.

The chain joins TRBV19 to TRBJ2-1; D uncertain. The CDR3 contains 15 residues. Germline V gene sequence: CDR1 LNHDA, CDR2 SQIVND (reference sequence). Trimming removed 3 bases from V and 0 bases from J, with 9 bases in between. In DNA, the CDR3 is TGTGCCAGTAGTATGGTCGAACACTCCTACAATGAGCAGTTCTTC. It specifies CASSMVEHSYNEQFF.

J is TRBJ2-3 and V is TRBV7-2; 7 bases map to TRBD2. The ends lost 2 bases at V and 0 bases at J; junction bases unmatched: 5. This CDR3 region has 16 residues. Germline V lookup: CDR1 SGHTA, CDR2 FQGNSA. This CDR3 is CASSLLPSGSTDTQYF. The CDR3 nucleotides read TGTGCCAGCAGCTTATTGCCTAGCGGAAGCACAGATACGCAGTATTTT.

CDR3 nucleotide sequence: TGTGCCAGCAGCCAAGTCTCAGGGAATTCACCCCTCCACTTT. Its protein is CASSQVSGNSPLHF. The rearrangement links TRBV4-2 to TRBJ1-6, with D perhaps matching TRBD1 (5 bases). V was shortened by 1 base and J by 7 bases, with 8 bases between the two germline ends. The CDR3 extends over 14 amino acids. The germline gives CDR1 LGHNA, CDR2 YNFKEQ.

The rearrangement joins TRBV4-3 to TRBJ2-7; TRBD2 agrees at 9 bases. This CDR3 has 14 amino acids. Per the germline V gene, CDR1 is LGHNA and CDR2 is YSLEER. V gave up 4 bases and J gave up 3 bases; unmatched junction bases: 4. The CDR3 loop is CASSPGLADYEQYF. Written as DNA, the CDR3 is TGCGCCAGCAGCCCGGGACTAGCAGACTACGAGCAGTACTTC.

The chain carries TRBV6-2 or TRBV6-3 and TRBJ1-2; D not resolved. The germline V gene encodes CDR1 MNHEY and CDR2 SVGEGT. This CDR3 is built from 16 residues. V dropped 0 bases and J dropped 4 bases, with 15 bases sitting between them. The CDR3 here is CASSYSVGEQIYGYTF. The DNA for the CDR3 is TGTGCCAGCAGTTACTCAGTGGGTGAACAGATCTATGGCTACACCTTC.

The CDR3 DNA reads TGTGCCACGACGGACAATTCAGAGACCCAGTACTTC. Translated: CATTDNSETQYF. The rearrangement joins TRBV10-3 to TRBJ2-5, with a weak D call TRBD1 (5 bases). Germline V gene lookup returns CDR1 ENHRY and CDR2 SYGVKD. The CDR3 contains 12 residues. V was clipped by 10 bases and J by 4 bases, with 13 bases between them.

The chain uses TRBV28 and TRBJ1-4, with 7 positions matching TRBD1. V was clipped by 10 bases and J by 8 bases; unmatched bases: 16. The germline V gene has CDR1 MDHEN and CDR2 SYDVKM. The CDR3 has 15 amino acids. This CDR3 is CATSDEVIQGEKLFF. The CDR3 region has the DNA TGTGCCACCTCTGACGAGGTTATACAGGGGGAAAAACTGTTTTTT.

The chain is built from TRBV28 and TRBJ1-4; D unclear. In germline, CDR1 is MDHEN, CDR2 SYDVKM. V was trimmed by 7 bases and J by 1 base, leaving 16 bases between them. This CDR3 spans 16 amino acids. This CDR3 is CASNSPGRRTNEKLFF. The DNA for the CDR3 is TGTGCCAGCAACTCCCCCGGGAGGAGAACTAATGAAAAACTGTTTTTT.

V is TRBV27 and J is TRBJ1-2; TRBD1 agrees at 8 bases. CDR3 length: 15 residues. Germline lookup yields CDR1 MNHEY and CDR2 SMNVEV (reference sequence). After removal of 3 bases from V and 6 bases from J, the junction contained 9 bases not matched to a gene. The CDR3: CASSFYGQGGDGYTF. In DNA form, the CDR3 reads TGTGCCAGCAGTTTCTACGGACAGGGCGGTGATGGCTACACCTTC.

The chain joins TRBV5-4 to TRBJ2-3, with 10 bases that match TRBD2. The CDR3 runs to 17 residues. V lost 5 bases and J lost 2; bases outside the gene matches: 11. Germline CDR1 is SGHNT and CDR2 is YYREEE (reference sequence). The CDR3 DNA reads TGTGCCAGCAGATCGGGAACTAGCGGGGCGATCACAGATACGCAGTATTTT. Translated, it gives CASRSGTSGAITDTQYF.

The chain employs TRBV30 and TRBJ2-1; 10 bases fit TRBD2. Germline CDR1 reads GTSNPN; CDR2 reads SVGIG (reference sequence). The CDR3 spans 17 residues. The trim removed 2 bases at V and 4 bases at J, leaving 11 bases unmatched. The CDR3 DNA reads TGTGCCTGGAGTCCGGGGGCACTAGCGGGACTATACAATGAGCAGTTCTTC. It translates to CAWSPGALAGLYNEQFF.